This T cell receptor beta chain was identified in a study of blood T cells in healthy people across ages. Findings of the study overall: Age brought a roughly linear fall in TCR beta diversity measured per million T cells.

The draw of peripheral blood yielded around 10 milliliters from each donor. V lost 2 bases and J 8 bases, leaving 9 bases between the germline ends. The CDR3 extends over 12 amino acids. CDR1 SEHNR and CDR2 FQNEAQ come from the germline V gene (reference sequence). With respect to this clonotype: Its cognate antigen is unknown.

For the second PCR, which ran for about 6 to 11 cycles, a sample-barcoded 5' primer and a J-beta primer mix were used. TCRdb independently ran MiXCR on the 5' RACE reads; one entry per CDR3 protein. The sample has roughly 900,000 distinct CDR3 sequences; about 48% are singletons. Material for sequencing was blood. The clonotype originates from a man aged 25-40 years in good health. The chain links TRBV7-9 to TRBJ1-2, with D hard to call. In DNA, the CDR3 is TGTGCCAGCAGCTTAAAGCCGAACGGCTACACCTTC. Protein: CASSLKPNGYTF. Based on the CDR3 plus reference TRBV7-9 and TRBJ1-2, the full variable domain is DTGVSQNPRHKITKRGQNVTFRCDPISEHNRLYWYRQTLGQGPEFLTYFQNEAQLEKSRLLSDRFSAERPKGSFSTLEIQRTEQGDSAMYLCASSLKPNGYTFGSGTRLTVV.